This T cell receptor (beta chain) was recorded in a study of CD8+ T cells in alopecia areata. Sequencing relied on a cDNA template that was reverse transcribed from extracted RNA. Method: immunoSEQ multiplex PCR; TCRdb's copy keeps in-frame clones and lacks some. The sample holds approximately 180,000 clones, 53% seen once. Regarding treatment: oral pan-JAK inhibitor, 5-10 mg twice daily. PBMCs, the starting material, were the source of sorted CD4+ and CD8+ T cells. Study-wide results and limits: Clonality exceeded that of normal scalp in lesional scalp, most notably in alopecia totalis/universalis.

This clone was observed a few times. What it binds is not known. V was clipped by 7 bases and J by 6 bases, with 8 bases between them. The CDR3 consists of 10 residues. Germline lookup yields CDR1 SQVTM and CDR2 ANQGSEA. This clonotype was sampled from a human donor with alopecia areata. The chain employs TRBV29-1 and TRBJ2-3; D is ambiguous. The sequencing here drew on CD8+ T cells sorted from blood, taken at week 24, from a patient treated with tofacitinib. CDR3 bases: TGCAGCGCCTCTGGGGATACGCAGTATTTT. Its translation: CSASGDTQYF.